The 27 T cell receptor beta chains given below trace back to one sample, sequenced in a study of siplizumab effects on memory and regulatory T cells. Only in-frame clones appear in the TCRdb table, and some are missing; sequencing was by immunoSEQ multiplex PCR. This table holds about 94,000 clones, approximately 93% found once. Sequencing was carried out using non-Treg CD4+ T cells sorted from blood. The receptors derive from a human donor in good health.

J is TRBJ1-2 and V is TRBV5-6, with a possible D match to TRBD1 (5 bases). CDR1 is SGHDT, CDR2 YYEEEE, per germline. The V end lost 5 bases, the J end lost 7 bases, and 12 bases lay between the germline ends. The CDR3 is 12 amino acids. The CDR3 reads CASRYGTGGYTF. DNA of the CDR3: TGTGCCAGCAGATATGGGACGGGTGGCTACACCTTC.

This clone was recorded once. In nucleotides, the CDR3 is TGTGCCAGCAGTCAGTGGGGCGGAGTGAACACTGAAGCTTTCTTT. Residues: CASSQWGGVNTEAFF. The rearrangement uses TRBV28 and TRBJ1-1, with a weak D call TRBD1 (5 bases). Germline CDR1 is MDHEN and CDR2 is SYDVKM. V gave up 5 bases and J gave up 0 bases, with 13 bases separating them. This CDR3 spans 15 amino acids.

The chain employs TRBV6-1 and TRBJ1-3, with TRBD1 matching 8 bases. Germline V lookup: CDR1 MNHNS, CDR2 SASEGT. The CDR3 sequence is 15 residues long. V lost 6 bases to trimming and J lost 4 bases; unmatched junction nucleotides: 8. CDR3 in amino acids: CASRPRPGGGNTIYF. The CDR3 nucleotides are TGTGCCAGCAGGCCACGGCCAGGGGGCGGAAACACCATATATTTT.

The chain has TRBV19 and TRBJ1-5; 8 nucleotides agree with TRBD1. The germline V gene encodes CDR1 LNHDA and CDR2 SQIVND (reference sequence). The CDR3 covers 14 residues. J was trimmed by 3 bases and V by 6 bases; bases with no gene match: 4. The CDR3 spells CASSRDRPNQPQHF. In nucleotides, the CDR3 is TGTGCCAGTAGCCGGGACAGGCCCAATCAGCCCCAGCATTTT.

This chain uses TRBV23-1 with TRBJ2-5; no clear D. TRBV23-1 falls under the ORF class, with uncertain function. Between the trimmed V and J ends, which lost 0 bases and 4 bases, there was a span of 15 bases. The CDR3 runs to 16 residues. The CDR3 sequence is CASSQSKEPLGETQYF. CDR3 nucleotides: TGCGCCAGCAGTCAATCAAAGGAACCCCTCGGAGAGACCCAGTACTTC.

The chain carries TRBV11-2 and TRBJ1-1; D is unresolved. Trimming took 1 base from V and 3 from J, leaving 6 bases between them. Germline values: CDR1 SGHAT, CDR2 FQNNGV. The CDR3 is 13 amino acids. The chain's CDR3 is CASSLAIYTEAFF. The CDR3 coding sequence is TGTGCCAGCAGCTTAGCGATCTACACTGAAGCTTTCTTT.

This clone occurred once. The chain is built from TRBV2 and TRBJ1-2; TRBD1 matches at 8 bases. This CDR3 spans 15 amino acids. CDR1 and CDR2 (germline): SNHLY, FYNNEI. V lost 6 bases, J lost 3 bases, and 9 bases stayed unmatched. The DNA of the CDR3 is TGTGCCAGCAGCCTCCAGGGGGCTCAATACTATGGCTACACCTTC. Residues: CASSLQGAQYYGYTF.

The V gene is TRBV19, the J gene TRBJ1-5; unclear D gene. The V gene's germline CDR1 is LNHDA and CDR2 SQIVND (reference sequence). This CDR3 has 13 amino acids. V lost 5 bases and J 9 bases, leaving 14 bases between the germline ends. CDR3 amino acids: CASSPPAGMPQHF. CDR3 in DNA: TGTGCCAGTAGTCCCCCGGCCGGGATGCCCCAGCATTTT.

The CDR3, as DNA: TGTGCCTGGAGTGTAAGCCGAGCTGAAGCTTTCTTT. It codes for CAWSVSRAEAFF. This sequence joins TRBV30 and TRBJ1-1; the D is unclear. This CDR3 is built from 12 residues. In germline, CDR1 is GTSNPN, CDR2 SVGIG (reference sequence). V gave up 0 bases and J gave up 6 bases, with 8 bases separating them.

This clone came up once. The rearrangement links TRBV5-1 to TRBJ2-7; D is unclear. Germline V gene lookup returns CDR1 SGHRS and CDR2 YFSETQ. The CDR3 length is 13 residues. The V and J ends lost 4 bases and 1 base respectively, with 9 bases between them. CDR3 sequence (DNA): TGCGCCAGCAGCATGGACGGATCCTACGAGCAGTACTTC. Translating gives CASSMDGSYEQYF. Full variable domain (missing parts from reference TRBV5-1 and TRBJ2-7): KAGVTQTPRYLIKTRGQQVTLSCSPISGHRSVSWYQQTPGQGLQFLFEYFSETQRNKGNFPGRFSGRQFSNSRSEMNVSTLELGDSALYLCASSMDGSYEQYFGPGTRLTVT.

The rearrangement links TRBV14 to TRBJ2-1; 9 bases fit TRBD2. The germline CDR1 and CDR2 sequences are SGHDN and FVKESK. The CDR3 sequence is 14 residues long. V was pared by 7 bases and J by 2 bases, with 3 bases of the junction left unmatched. CDR3 nucleotides: TGTGCCAGCAAGAGCGGGGGGACCTACAATGAGCAGTTCTTC. It encodes CASKSGGTYNEQFF.

The chain couples TRBV7-3 to TRBJ2-5; D is possibly TRBD2 (5 bases). The V end lost 2 bases, the J end lost 5 bases, and 15 bases lay between the germline ends. In germline, CDR1 is SGHTA, CDR2 FQGTGA. The CDR3 has 15 amino acids. DNA of the CDR3: TGTGCCAGCAGCTTAGGAGGTAGTTCAGTCGAGACCCAGTACTTC. The encoded protein is CASSLGGSSVETQYF.

V usage is TRBV5-8 and J usage is TRBJ1-2; no reliable D call. The CDR3 totals 15 residues. V was shortened by 4 bases and J by 7 bases, with 20 bases between the two germline ends. The germline V gene has CDR1 SGHTS and CDR2 YDEGEE. The CDR3 nucleotides are TGTGCCAGCAGCCCGGCTCGGCTCCTCACTTTTGGCTACACCTTC. It encodes CASSPARLLTFGYTF.

The chain links TRBV5-1 to TRBJ2-3, with D hard to call. Germline CDR1 and CDR2: SGHRS and YFSETQ. The CDR3 consists of 15 residues. V gave up 0 bases and J gave up 0 bases, with 8 bases separating them. This CDR3 reads CASSLGATSTDTQYF. The CDR3 DNA reads as TGCGCCAGCAGCTTGGGCGCGACTAGCACAGATACGCAGTATTTT.

V usage is TRBV9 and J usage is TRBJ2-3; 8 nucleotides align to TRBD2. Germline CDR1 and CDR2: SGDLS and YYNGEE. The CDR3 extends over 16 amino acids. The junction had 10 bases not matched to a gene; V was cut back by 4 bases and J by 3 bases. The chain's CDR3 is CASSPWNSGVTDTQYF. The CDR3 nucleotides are TGTGCCAGCAGCCCCTGGAATAGCGGGGTTACAGATACGCAGTATTTT. The full variable domain, with the rest looked up from reference TRBV9 and TRBJ2-3, is DSGVTQTPKHLITATGQRVTLRCSPRSGDLSVYWYQQSLDQGLQFLIQYYNGEERAKGNILERFSAQQFPDLHSELNLSSLELGDSALYFCASSPWNSGVTDTQYFGPGTRLTVL.

This clone was counted once. The chain joins TRBV4-2 to TRBJ1-1; D not certain. There are 16 residues in the CDR3. Germline-derived CDR1 and CDR2 are LGHNA and YNFKEQ. V was cut by 0 bases and J by 3 bases, with 14 bases left in between. The CDR3 bases are TGTGCCAGCAGCCAAGAGGCCAGTTCTACACACACTGAAGCTTTCTTT. The encoded protein is CASSQEASSTHTEAFF.

The V and J genes are TRBV6-5 and TRBJ1-2, with 7 positions matching TRBD1. Trimming removed 0 bases from V and 6 bases from J; junction bases left unmatched: 7. Germline V lookup: CDR1 MNHEY, CDR2 SVGAGI. This CDR3 region has 15 residues. The CDR3 loop reads CASSYSHRGQNGYTF. The CDR3, as DNA: TGTGCCAGCAGTTACTCCCATAGGGGGCAGAATGGCTACACCTTC.

The CDR3 DNA is TGCGCCAGCAGCATTCGGACTAGCGGAGTTAGCTCCTACAATGAGCAGTTCTTC. Its protein is CASSIRTSGVSSYNEQFF. The chain recombines TRBV5-1 with TRBJ2-1; 10 bases are a match to TRBD2. Germline-derived CDR1 and CDR2 are SGHRS and YFSETQ. There are 18 residues in the CDR3. The junction had 10 bases not matched to a gene; V was cut back by 4 bases and J by 0 bases.

This chain links TRBV19 with TRBJ1-1; D is ambiguous. CDR1 LNHDA and CDR2 SQIVND come from the germline V gene (reference sequence). The CDR3 is 13 amino acids. V dropped 7 bases and J dropped 8 bases, with 17 bases sitting between them. This chain's CDR3 is CASIGDKASEAFF. The CDR3 DNA reads as TGTGCCAGTATCGGAGACAAGGCATCAGAAGCTTTCTTT.

The chain combines TRBV6-4 with TRBJ1-1; 7 nucleotides agree with TRBD1. The CDR3 is made up of 20 amino acids. The germline V gene encodes CDR1 MRHNA and CDR2 SNTAGT. V shed 5 bases, J shed 0 bases, and the junction held 21 bases outside the gene matches. The CDR3 DNA sequence: TGTGCCAGCAGTAAACATCAGATTTCCCCCCGGGACAGCTTGAACACTGAAGCTTTCTTT. Translated: CASSKHQISPRDSLNTEAFF.

The chain combines TRBV2 with TRBJ2-3; 9 bases are a match to TRBD1. The CDR3 extends over 16 amino acids. The J segment lost 3 bases and the V segment lost 3 bases, leaving 7 bases of the junction unmatched. Germline V gives CDR1 SNHLY, CDR2 FYNNEI. In DNA, the CDR3 is TGTGCCAGCAGTGAGAGGACAGGGGCCCTTACAGATACGCAGTATTTT. Protein sequence: CASSERTGALTDTQYF.

The chain couples TRBV4-1 to TRBJ2-1; D may correspond to TRBD1 or TRBD2 (5 bases each). Germline V CDR1 and CDR2: MGHRA, YSYEKL. The CDR3 is made up of 14 amino acids. V gave up 1 base and J gave up 4 bases, with 8 bases separating them. CDR3 coding DNA: TGCGCCAGCAGCCAAGCGGGGCCATACAATGAGCAGTTCTTC. It encodes CASSQAGPYNEQFF.

The chain carries TRBV18 and TRBJ1-5; TRBD1 is a possible D gene (6 bases). This CDR3 comprises 15 residues. Trimming took 5 bases from V and 0 from J, leaving 11 bases between them. Germline assignment: CDR1 KGHSH and CDR2 LQKENI. This chain's CDR3 is CASSNQGNSNQPQHF. CDR3 nucleotide sequence: TGTGCCAGCTCAAATCAGGGGAATAGCAATCAGCCCCAGCATTTT.

The chain joins TRBV9 to TRBJ2-2, with TRBD2 identical over 7 bases. There are 14 residues in the CDR3. The junction had 4 bases not matched to a gene; V was cut back by 0 bases and J by 8 bases. Looked up from germline, CDR1 is SGDLS and CDR2 is YYNGEE. The DNA of the CDR3 is TGTGCCAGCAGCGTAGCGGCGGGAGCGGGGGAGCTGTTTTTT. Its protein is CASSVAAGAGELFF.

The chain joins TRBV13 to TRBJ2-7, with a possible D match to TRBD2 (5 bases). CDR3 size: 14 residues. The V end was cut by 2 bases, the J end by 2 bases, with 10 bases between. Germline CDR1 reads PRHDT; CDR2 reads FYEKMQ (reference sequence). CDR3 nucleotides: TGTGCCAGCAGCTTATTCGAGGGAGCCTACGAGCAGTACTTC. It yields the protein CASSLFEGAYEQYF.

The V and J genes are TRBV7-8 and TRBJ2-1; 11 bases align to TRBD2. Germline CDR1 SGHVS, CDR2 FQNEAQ. The length of the CDR3 is 18 residues. After removal of 2 bases from V and 3 bases from J, the junction contained 9 bases not matched to a gene. CDR3 region: CASSLRRLAGQNYNEQFF. The CDR3 region has the DNA TGTGCCAGCAGCTTAAGACGACTAGCGGGACAGAACTACAATGAGCAGTTCTTC.

The V call is TRBV7-9, the J call TRBJ2-5; 7 nucleotides line up with TRBD1. The CDR3 length is 15 residues. The germline V gene encodes CDR1 SEHNR and CDR2 FQNEAQ (reference sequence). V lost 4 bases, J lost 5 bases, and 10 bases stayed unmatched. The CDR3 is CASSSPRATGETQYF. In DNA, the CDR3 is TGTGCCAGCAGCTCGCCTCGGGCGACAGGGGAGACCCAGTACTTC.